A selection of T cell receptor beta chains follows, all from one sample in a study of shared clonotypes between healthy human individuals. Method: immunoSEQ multiplex PCR; TCRdb's copy keeps in-frame clones and lacks some. Among 2 million to 2.5 million clones listed, approximately 94% were seen once. The material sequenced was naive CD8+ T cells from PBMCs. These receptors were collected from a man between 18 and 29 years old in good health. Some clones in this sample may be carry-over from other donors' samples. Both conserved end residues are part of each CDR3. D genes are given only for firm matches. Only some rows state a clone size, as once, few, many or a class for expanded clones.

>TRBD1|few|TRBV9|TRBJ1-1
TGTGCCAGCACTGGACAGGGCGCTGAAGCTTTCTTT
CASTGQGAEAFF
>NA|NA|TRBV28|TRBJ1-1
TGTGCCAGCTCAGTACCATGGATCTTCCCGGGGAACACTGAAGCTTTCTTT
CASSVPWIFPGNTEAFF
>NA|NA|TRBV5-6|TRBJ1-2
TGTGCCAGCAGCTCCGGGGCTGACTTCTATGGCTACACCTTC
CASSSGADFYGYTF
>TRBD1|NA|TRBV7-9|TRBJ2-1
TGTGCCAGCAGCCCTGGGACAGGGATGATTAATGAGCAGTTCTTC
CASSPGTGMINEQFF
>TRBD1|NA|TRBV11-2|TRBJ2-3
TGTGCCAGCAGCCCGCGGCAGGGGGCGCAGTATTTT
CASSPRQGAQYF
>TRBD1|NA|TRBV7-2|TRBJ1-1
TGTGCCAGCAGCCCCCGGACAGGGGGCATCAACACTGAAGCTTTCTTT
CASSPRTGGINTEAFF
>TRBD2|NA|TRBV7-9|TRBJ2-1
TGTGCCAGCAGCTTAGGGACTAGCGGCCTCTACAATGAGCAGTTCTTC
CASSLGTSGLYNEQFF
>NA|NA|TRBV9|TRBJ2-7
TGTGCCAGCAGCGTAGCGATCCGCGGCGAGCAGTACTTC
CASSVAIRGEQYF
>TRBD1|NA|TRBV7-3|TRBJ2-3
TGTGCCAGCAGCTTCGGGACAGCTAGCACAGATACGCAGTATTTT
CASSFGTASTDTQYF
>NA|NA|TRBV29-1|TRBJ1-2
TGCAGCGTTGCGGGGCGGGCGCCGGACTATGGCTACACCTTC
CSVAGRAPDYGYTF
>NA|NA|TRBV27|TRBJ2-2
TGTGCCAGCAGTTTAAGCTGGCCGACCGGGGAGCTGTTTTTT
CASSLSWPTGELFF
>TRBD2|NA|TRBV15|TRBJ2-7
TGTGCCACCGGGACTAGCGGCAACGAGCAGTACTTC
CATGTSGNEQYF
>NA|NA|TRBV4-3|TRBJ1-5
TGCGCCAGCAGCCCCAAGATAGGCGAGGGTCGTCAGCCCCAGCATTTT
CASSPKIGEGRQPQHF
>NA|NA|TRBV5-8|TRBJ2-1
TGTGCCAGCAGCTTTATTCGATACAATGAGCAGTTCTTC
CASSFIRYNEQFF
>NA|NA|TRBV6-1|TRBJ1-3
TGTGCCAGCAGTGAAGCACGCAGCGCTGGAAACACCATATATTTT
CASSEARSAGNTIYF
>TRBD2|NA|TRBV27|TRBJ2-1
TGTGCCAGCAGTGTACTAGCGGGGGGGGCTGAGCAGTTCTTC
CASSVLAGGAEQFF
>NA|NA|TRBV14|TRBJ2-3
TGTGCCAGCAGTGCGGGGGCCACTAGCACAGATACGCAGTATTTT
CASSAGATSTDTQYF
>NA|NA|TRBV7-8|TRBJ1-4
TGTGCCAGCAGCCGCCGGGAAGAACGGGGAAATGAAAAACTGTTTTTT
CASSRREERGNEKLFF
>NA|once|TRBV28|TRBJ2-1
TGTGCCAGCAGTTTCTATGGGACCGGGGTCAATGAGCAGTTCTTC
CASSFYGTGVNEQFF
>NA|NA|TRBV4-3|TRBJ2-1
TGCGCCAGCAGCGAAGGCATAGGGGGCTACAATGAGCAGTTCTTC
CASSEGIGGYNEQFF
>NA|NA|TRBV5-4|TRBJ1-2
TGTGCCAGCAGCTTGGCCCGGGGGATAGTTGCCTATGGCTACACCTTC
CASSLARGIVAYGYTF
>NA|NA|TRBV9|TRBJ2-7
TGTGCCAGCAGCTTTACCGGGACCGTAAGCTCCTACGAGCAGTACTTC
CASSFTGTVSSYEQYF
>NA|NA|TRBV2|TRBJ1-1
TGTGCCACCTTAACCCCCGGGAGCACTGAAGCTTTCTTT
CATLTPGSTEAFF
>TRBD1|NA|TRBV27|TRBJ2-7
TGTGCCAGCAGTAAGGGACAGGGAAACTACGAGCAGTACTTC
CASSKGQGNYEQYF
>NA|NA|TRBV27|TRBJ2-2
TGTGCCAGCAGTTTATATGGGGACACCGGGGAGCTGTTTTTT
CASSLYGDTGELFF
>NA|NA|TRBV7-9|TRBJ2-5
TGTGCCAGCAGCTCCAAGGACAGCGCCGGGGAAGAGACCCAGTACTTC
CASSSKDSAGEETQYF
>TRBD2|NA|TRBV27|TRBJ2-1
TGTGCCAGCAGGACTAGCGGTACATACAATGAGCAGTTCTTC
CASRTSGTYNEQFF
>NA|NA|TRBV7-6|TRBJ2-5
TGTGCCAGCAGCTTAAATTGGGGGGCGGAGACCCAGTACTTC
CASSLNWGAETQYF
>TRBD2|NA|TRBV7-8|TRBJ2-4
TGTGCCAGCAGCTTAGTTCCAGGCGGGAGCGTTGAAAACATTCAGTACTTC
CASSLVPGGSVENIQYF
>TRBD2|once|TRBV27|TRBJ2-1
TGTGCCAGCAGTTTGCTATTGCTAGCGGATCCCTACAATGAGCAGTTCTTC
CASSLLLLADPYNEQFF
>NA|NA|TRBV19|TRBJ2-7
TGTGCCGGCCCGGGACGGGCCTACGAGCAGTACTTC
CAGPGRAYEQYF
>NA|once|TRBV27|TRBJ2-7
TGTGCCAGCAGTTTAGGCCCCACCTACGAGCAGTACTTC
CASSLGPTYEQYF
>TRBD2|NA|TRBV7-9|TRBJ2-7
TGTGCCAGCAGTCAAGTAGCGGGACCCTACGAGCAGTACTTC
CASSQVAGPYEQYF
>TRBD1|few|TRBV28|TRBJ2-7
TGTGCCAGCAGTCCTGGGACAGGGAGCTCCTACGAGCAGTACTTC
CASSPGTGSSYEQYF
>NA|NA|TRBV9|TRBJ2-6
TGTGCCAGCAGCCTACGAAAGGACCGCGCTTTGCCGGCCAACGTCCTGACTTTC
CASSLRKDRALPANVLTF
>TRBD2|NA|TRBV29-1|TRBJ2-7
TGCAGCGTTGAAGCTATGGCTAGCGGGATGTACGAGCAGTACTTC
CSVEAMASGMYEQYF
>NA|NA|TRBV27|TRBJ1-1
TGTGCCAGCAGTTTATCGATGTCGGCGAACACTGAAGCTTTCTTT
CASSLSMSANTEAFF
>TRBD2|NA|TRBV28|TRBJ2-7
TGTGCCAGCAGTCTAGCGGGAGGAGCCCTCGAGCAGTACTTC
CASSLAGGALEQYF
>NA|NA|TRBV6-6|TRBJ2-7
TGTGCCAGCAGTTACTCGGGCAGTCTCTCTAACGAGCAGTACTTC
CASSYSGSLSNEQYF
>TRBD2|NA|TRBV19|TRBJ2-5
TGTGCCAGTAAGGGAGGGAGGTTAGAGACCCAGTACTTC
CASKGGRLETQYF
>TRBD2|NA|TRBV7-2|TRBJ2-4
TGTGCCAGCAGCCGGATAGCGGGAGGGGCCAAAAACATTCAGTACTTC
CASSRIAGGAKNIQYF
>NA|NA|TRBV28|TRBJ1-1
TGTGCCAGCATCCTCAGAGGGGCCCCCACTGAAGCTTTCTTT
CASILRGAPTEAFF
>NA|NA|TRBV7-9|TRBJ2-3
TGTGCCAGCGTCAAAACTAGATATGATGATACGCAGTATTTT
CASVKTRYDDTQYF
>NA|NA|TRBV9|TRBJ2-2
TGTGCCAGCAGCGGGGGACGGTGGGAGCTGTTTTTT
CASSGGRWELFF
>NA|NA|TRBV6-5|TRBJ1-1
TGTGCCAGTTCGTATAGGGAAGGTAACACTGAAGCTTTCTTT
CASSYREGNTEAFF
>TRBD2|NA|TRBV27|TRBJ2-7
TGTGCCAGCAGTCCCTCGGGAGGGGAGCGCCCCTACGAGCAGTACTTC
CASSPSGGERPYEQYF
>TRBD2|NA|TRBV18|TRBJ2-7
TGTGCCAGCTCACCAAGGGAGGGCCGGTCCTACGAGCAGTACTTC
CASSPREGRSYEQYF
>NA|NA|TRBV11-2|TRBJ2-1
TGTGCCAGCAGCCTATTCAATGACAATGAGCAGTTCTTC
CASSLFNDNEQFF
>TRBD2|NA|TRBV19|TRBJ2-7
TGTGCCAGTAGTAGAGGGACTAGATACGAGCAGTACTTC
CASSRGTRYEQYF
>NA|NA|TRBV9|TRBJ2-5
TGTGCCAGCAGCGGTGACCGGGGACCGCAAGAGACCCAGTACTTC
CASSGDRGPQETQYF
>NA|NA|TRBV27|TRBJ2-6
TGTGCCAGCAGTTTAATCCGGGGGACTGGGGCCAACGTCCTGACTTTC
CASSLIRGTGANVLTF